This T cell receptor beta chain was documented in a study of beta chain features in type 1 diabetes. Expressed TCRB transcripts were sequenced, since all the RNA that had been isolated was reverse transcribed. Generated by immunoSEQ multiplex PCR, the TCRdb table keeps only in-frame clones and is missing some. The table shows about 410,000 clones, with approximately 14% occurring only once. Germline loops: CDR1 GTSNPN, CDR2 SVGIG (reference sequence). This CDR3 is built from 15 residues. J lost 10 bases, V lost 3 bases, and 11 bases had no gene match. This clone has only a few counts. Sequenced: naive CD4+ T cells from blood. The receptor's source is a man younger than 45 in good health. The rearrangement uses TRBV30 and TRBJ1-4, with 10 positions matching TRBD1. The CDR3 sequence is CAWSQRQGAEGKLFF. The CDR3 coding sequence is TGTGCCTGGAGCCAGAGACAGGGGGCAGAGGGAAAACTGTTTTTT.